This TCR beta chain comes out of a study of blood T cell repertoires in COVID-19. Overall study context: Italy, Spain and the United States were the sources of the convalescent and acute COVID-19 samples. PBMCs, B-cell-depleted T cells, or T cells were the source of the cDNA or gDNA that made up the material.

Using immunoSEQ multiplex PCR, the repertoire was profiled, and TCRdb retains in-frame clones only, with some absent. The sample has around 170,000 clones; around 89% are singletons. This CDR3 contains 13 residues. Germline values: CDR1 SQVTM, CDR2 ANQGSEA. The V end was cut by 6 bases, the J end by 2 bases, with 13 bases between. What was sequenced was peripheral blood. This TCR was sampled from a woman aged 25-40 years with acute or convalescent COVID-19. The chain combines TRBV29-1 with TRBJ2-5; tentative D call: TRBD2 (5 bases). CDR3 sequence (DNA): TGCAGCGTCTCCGGCGAGGGACAAGAGACCCAGTACTTC. It translates to CSVSGEGQETQYF.